A single sample is the source of the 16 T cell receptor beta chains below, sequenced in a study of CD8+CD57+ T cells in acquired aplastic anemia. Patients selected for sequencing had displayed CD8+CD57+ cell expansion by flow cytometry. TCR beta VDJ combinations and CDR3 sequences were profiled from genomic DNA. TCRdb analysed the reads with MiXCR anew, one entry per CDR3 protein. The table lists about 180,000 distinct CDR3 sequences, 45% to 55% of them singletons. Material for sequencing was sorted CD4+, CD8+, or CD8+CD57+ T cells (not recorded which) from PBMCs. These receptors all come from a human donor with aplastic anemia.

The CDR3 here is CASSSRGTGTSRGTYEQYF. CDR3 DNA sequence: TGTGCCAGCAGTTCGAGAGGGACAGGGACCAGCCGCGGTACCTACGAGCAGTACTTC. This rearrangement joins TRBV12-3 or TRBV12-4 to TRBJ2-7, with 9 positions matching TRBD1. The CDR3 loop spans 19 amino acids. V shed 4 bases and J 2 bases; nucleotides not matched to a gene: 18.

This clonotype was counted only a few times. CDR3: CASSAQAGDNQPQHF. CDR3 nucleotide sequence: TGTGCCAGTAGTGCGCAGGCAGGGGACAATCAGCCCCAGCATTTT. This chain uses TRBV19 with TRBJ1-5; the D gene is possibly TRBD1 (6 bases). The CDR3 has 15 amino acids. Per germline, CDR1 LNHDA and CDR2 SQIVND (reference sequence). V lost 5 bases and J 3 bases, leaving 14 bases between the germline ends. The full variable domain, with the rest looked up from reference TRBV19 and TRBJ1-5, is DGGITQSPKYLFRKEGQNVTLSCEQNLNHDAMYWYRQDPGQGLRLIYYSQIVNDFQKGDIAEGYSVSREKKESFPLTVTSAQKNPTAFYLCASSAQAGDNQPQHFGDGTRLSIL.

This clonotype was seen repeatedly, ten times or more. CDR3 bases: TGTGCCAGTAGTACCCTCCCCGGGACCGGGGAGCTGTTTTTT. Translated, it gives CASSTLPGTGELFF. This chain connects TRBV19 to TRBJ2-2; no clear D. Trimming left V 4 bases short and J 5 bases short, with 11 bases between. The length of the CDR3 is 14 residues. CDR1 LNHDA and CDR2 SQIVND come from the germline V gene (reference sequence).

The chain is built from TRBV20-1 and TRBJ2-7, with TRBD2 matching 7 bases. The germline V gene has CDR1 DFQATT and CDR2 SNEGSKA (reference sequence). The CDR3 is made up of 15 amino acids. With 0 bases clipped from V and 2 bases from J, the junction kept 7 bases outside the gene matches. CDR3 region: CSARDGSGDTYEQYF. The CDR3 bases are TGCAGTGCTAGAGATGGGAGCGGGGATACCTACGAGCAGTACTTC.

The rearrangement uses TRBV5-1 and TRBJ1-1; 11 bases align to TRBD1. The CDR3 runs to 13 residues. Germline CDR1 and CDR2: SGHRS and YFSETQ. The junction had 6 bases not matched to a gene; V was cut back by 4 bases and J by 10 bases. The CDR3 loop is CASSGGTGGRAFF. The CDR3 DNA reads TGCGCCAGCAGCGGCGGGACAGGGGGTCGAGCTTTCTTT. The entire variable domain, with the rest obtained from reference TRBV5-1 and TRBJ1-1, is as follows: KAGVTQTPRYLIKTRGQQVTLSCSPISGHRSVSWYQQTPGQGLQFLFEYFSETQRNKGNFPGRFSGRQFSNSRSEMNVSTLELGDSALYLCASSGGTGGRAFFGQGTRLTVV.

The count of this clonotype is one. The CDR3 region has the DNA TGTGCCAGCAGCTCAGGCGGGGGGTTAGCAGAGACCCAGTACTTC. As protein: CASSSGGGLAETQYF. The chain couples TRBV7-6 to TRBJ2-5; 8 bases match TRBD2. V was pared by 4 bases and J by 4 bases, with 8 bases of the junction left unmatched. In germline, CDR1 is SGHVS, CDR2 FNYEAQ. This CDR3 has 15 residues. Full variable domain (missing parts from reference TRBV7-6 and TRBJ2-5): GAGVSQSPRYKVTKRGQDVALRCDPISGHVSLYWYRQALGQGPEFLTYFNYEAQQDKSGLPNDRFSAERPEGSISTLTIQRTEQRDSAMYRCASSSGGGLAETQYFGPGTRLLVL.

This clonotype was detected ten times or more. This chain joins TRBV4-1 and TRBJ1-2; TRBD1 aligns across 10 bases. The CDR3 extends over 17 amino acids. Germline CDR1 reads MGHRA; CDR2 reads YSYEKL. V dropped 1 base and J dropped 2; count of bases not matched to a gene: 7. The CDR3 DNA reads TGCGCCAGCAGCCAAGGACCGACAGGGGGCTGGAACTATGGCTACACCTTC. Translating gives CASSQGPTGGWNYGYTF.

In the case of this clonotype: Because the CDR3 is missing its conserved closing phenylalanine or tryptophan, this is likely a read error. The chain uses TRBV19 and TRBJ2-2, with D unresolved. V gave up 5 bases and J gave up 0 bases, with 10 bases separating them. Germline V gene sequence: CDR1 LNHDA, CDR2 SQIVND (reference sequence). This CDR3 is 15 amino acids long. CDR3 DNA: TGTGCCAGTAGTCTGACCCACACGAACACCGGGGAGCTGTTTTTG. Translating it yields CASSLTHTNTGELFL.

This clonotype came up once. The rearrangement uses TRBV2 and TRBJ2-3; 9 bases match TRBD1. The germline gives CDR1 SNHLY, CDR2 FYNNEI. The V segment lost 6 bases and the J segment 2 bases; nucleotides outside the gene matches: 9. The CDR3 extends over 16 amino acids. DNA of the CDR3: TGTGCCAGCAGCCCCGGGACAGGGATACCCACAGATACGCAGTATTTT. It yields the protein CASSPGTGIPTDTQYF.

In its sample, this clonotype was seen many times. The V gene is TRBV9, the J gene TRBJ1-2; perhaps TRBD1 as D (6 bases). Germline CDR1 is SGDLS and CDR2 is YYNGEE. There are 16 residues in the CDR3. Between the trimmed V and J ends, which lost 0 bases and 1 base, there was a span of 13 bases. The CDR3 loop reads CASSVGLRTDNYGYTF. CDR3 DNA: TGTGCCAGCAGCGTAGGGTTGAGGACAGATAACTATGGCTACACCTTC.

This clonotype was observed a few times. A single base separates this from a much larger clone, so it may be a read error. V usage is TRBV6-5 and J usage is TRBJ1-1; D gene ambiguous. V dropped 4 bases and J dropped 4 bases, with 10 bases sitting between them. The length of the CDR3 is 13 residues. CDR1 MNHEY and CDR2 SVGAGI come from the germline V gene. The CDR3 sequence: CASSSSMTTEAFF. The CDR3 DNA follows: TGTGCCAGCAGTTCTTCAATGACCACTGAAGCTTTCTTT.

The rearrangement uses TRBV7-6 and TRBJ1-6; 8 bases align to TRBD1. Trimming cost V 8 bases and J 8 bases; bases outside gene matches: 8. The germline V gene encodes CDR1 SGHVS and CDR2 FNYEAQ. This CDR3 contains 14 residues. DNA of the CDR3: TGTGCCAGCGGCTCGACAGGGGTTGATTCACCCCTCCACTTT. Translating gives CASGSTGVDSPLHF.

The chain combines TRBV13 with TRBJ1-6; no firm D call. Germline V gene lookup returns CDR1 PRHDT and CDR2 FYEKMQ (reference sequence). Deletions cut 5 bases from V and 8 bases from J, with 10 bases between. This CDR3 region has 13 residues. This CDR3 reads CASSPGNDSPLHF. The CDR3 region has the DNA TGTGCCAGCAGCCCGGGGAATGATTCACCCCTCCACTTT.

This clonotype was seen ten or more times. The chain employs TRBV5-1 and TRBJ2-1; 11 nucleotides line up with TRBD1. Germline V gene lookup returns CDR1 SGHRS and CDR2 YFSETQ. Trimming took 4 bases from V and 6 from J; bases not matched to a gene: 9. The CDR3 has 16 residues. The CDR3 loop reads CASSIHGQGALNEQFF. The CDR3 DNA is TGCGCCAGCAGCATCCACGGACAGGGGGCGCTCAATGAGCAGTTCTTC. Complete variable domain (other parts from reference TRBV5-1 and TRBJ2-1): KAGVTQTPRYLIKTRGQQVTLSCSPISGHRSVSWYQQTPGQGLQFLFEYFSETQRNKGNFPGRFSGRQFSNSRSEMNVSTLELGDSALYLCASSIHGQGALNEQFFGPGTRLTVL.

This clonotype was found many times. The J gene is TRBJ1-5, the V gene TRBV6-5; 7 bases are a match to TRBD1. This CDR3 region has 14 residues. J gave up 6 bases and V 0 bases, and 2 bases lay outside the gene matches. The germline V gene has CDR1 MNHEY and CDR2 SVGAGI. In nucleotides, the CDR3 is TGTGCCAGCAGTTACTCTAACAGGGGTCAGCCCCAGCATTTT. It specifies CASSYSNRGQPQHF.

The rearrangement joins TRBV19 to TRBJ2-7, with D hard to call. The V end lost 0 bases, the J end lost 6 bases, and 9 bases lay between the germline ends. The CDR3 is 13 residues long. Germline CDR1 and CDR2: LNHDA and SQIVND (reference sequence). CDR3 protein: CASSIDNGIEQYF. CDR3 DNA: TGTGCCAGTAGTATAGATAATGGGATCGAGCAGTACTTC.